This T cell receptor beta chain was observed in a study of regulatory T cells in long-lasting Graves disease. The time point is: persistent/refractory GD, antithyroid drugs over 5 years with positive TRAb. The TCR library was prepared using RNA isolated from PBMCs. The CDR3 runs 14 residues. Germline CDR1 and CDR2: SGHRS and YFSETQ. Points on this clonotype: A junction end diverges from the germline sequence, so it may reflect a read error.

Building of the TCR beta libraries involved iRepertoire HTBI primers and Arm-PCR of CDR3 regions. Each CDR3 protein is one row after TCRdb ran MiXCR on the multiplex PCR reads. The table shows 650,000 to 850,000 distinct CDR3 sequences, with 30% occurring only once. This chain links TRBV5-1 with TRBJ1-2; weak D call: TRBD1 (6 bases). The sequencing used peripheral blood mononuclear cells (PBMCs), collected when the disease was refractory, from a patient treated with antithyroid drugs. This receptor was obtained from a female donor with Graves disease. CDR3 in amino acids: CTSSLADSTYGYTF. The CDR3 DNA follows: TGCACCAGCAGCTTGGCGGACAGTACCTATGGCTACACCTTC.